This entry concerns a single TCR beta chain. Its antigen is not identified. The data were produced by immunoSEQ multiplex PCR, yet TCRdb's version contains in-frame clones alone and is incomplete. The sample lists approximately 100,000 clones, around nine tenths occurring once. This record comes from a study of T cell responses to AZD1222 COVID-19 vaccine. The CDR3 is 16 amino acids. The V gene's germline CDR1 is SGHRS and CDR2 YFSETQ. Trimming at V came to 4 bases and at J to 4 bases, leaving 10 bases not matched to a gene. Overall study findings and caveats: Every sample of the repertoires postdated the peak T cell response. Vaccine-associated CD4 TCRs ranged over spike, dominating at 160-218 and 743-854.

This TCR derives from an adult in good health. The V and J genes are TRBV5-1 and TRBJ2-3; 9 bases line up with TRBD1. Specimen: peripheral blood, collected on day 0 of AZD1222 vaccination. The CDR3, as DNA: TGCGCCAGCAGCCCATTACAGGGGGCGGTGGCAGATACGCAGTATTTT. Translating gives CASSPLQGAVADTQYF.